This TCR beta chain was documented in a study of blood T cell repertoires in COVID-19. Sequenced by immunoSEQ multiplex PCR; TCRdb stores in-frame clones only, minus some. The sample records 99,000 or so clones, about 91% being singletons. The CDR3 consists of 18 residues. Germline V gene sequence: CDR1 SEHNR, CDR2 FQNEAQ (reference sequence). Trimming shortened V by 0 bases and J by 0 bases, and 17 bases separated the two germline ends. Sequencing used peripheral blood. This clonotype was obtained from a human donor in a cohort sampled during active COVID-19. The rearrangement links TRBV7-9 to TRBJ1-1; perhaps TRBD1 as D (6 bases). The CDR3 DNA is TGTGCCAGCAGCTTAGCCAGGACAGCATACTCAATGAACACTGAAGCTTTCTTT. It yields the protein CASSLARTAYSMNTEAFF.